The clone carrying this TCR beta chain was detected only a few times. No antigen is known for it. CDR3 size: 16 residues. Germline CDR1 reads MNHNS; CDR2 reads SASEGT. V was pared by 6 bases and J by 3 bases, with 12 bases of the junction left unmatched. Patients had received no treatment of any kind before thyroid surgery. Original methodology: Built for papillary thyroid cancer, a distant-metastasis classifier drew on CDR3 differences across clinicopathological groups. Using MiXCR, TCRdb re-called clones from the PCR reads. TCRdb's processing, not the authors' own work, is the source of the V and J calls. The sample has about 33,000 clones, around 15% seen once. The sample belongs to a study of metastatic and nonmetastatic thyroid tumors. About the research overall: Peripheral blood and tumor or nodule samples from malignant and benign thyroid patients were compared.

Overall study findings and caveats: According to reports, the diversity of TCR beta was significantly higher in malignant thyroid tumors than in benign nodules, and this held in both blood and tumor samples.

The receptor was derived from a female donor with papillary thyroid cancer or a benign thyroid nodule (not recorded which). Some clones in this sample may be carry-over from other donors' samples. Sample: blood. This chain connects TRBV6-1 to TRBJ2-7, with TRBD1 matching 9 bases. The CDR3 protein is CASRPPGTGHSYEQYF. The CDR3 coding sequence is TGTGCCAGCAGGCCCCCTGGGACAGGGCACAGCTACGAGCAGTACTTC.